One and the same sample provided the 19 T cell receptor beta chains below, sequenced in a study of shared clonotypes between healthy human individuals. Method: immunoSEQ multiplex PCR; TCRdb's copy keeps in-frame clones and lacks some. Among under 2.5 million clones listed, less than 95% were seen once. The specimen was naive CD4+ T cells from PBMCs. Indicated subset: CD45RA+ positively selected. Receptors were obtained from a man between 18 and 29 years old in good health. Some clones in this sample may be carry-over from other donors' samples.

The genes are TRBV10-3 and TRBJ2-1, with 9 bases identical to TRBD1. There are 15 residues in the CDR3. Germline V gene lookup returns CDR1 ENHRY and CDR2 SYGVKD. With V trimmed by 9 bases and J by 8 bases, 14 bases remained unmatched. CDR3 loop: CAISRRTGASDEQFF. CDR3 DNA sequence: TGTGCCATTTCTCGTCGGACAGGGGCGTCTGATGAGCAGTTCTTC.

The chain employs TRBV28 and TRBJ2-3; TRBD2 is a possible D gene (5 bases). Deletions cut 10 bases from V and 3 bases from J, with 23 bases between. The germline CDR1 and CDR2 sequences are MDHEN and SYDVKM. CDR3 size: 16 residues. CDR3 residues: CAIYPSWGVTTDTQYF. DNA for the CDR3: TGTGCCATCTACCCATCCTGGGGAGTAACGACAGATACGCAGTATTTT.

The gene calls are TRBV7-8 and TRBJ2-7; no reliable D call. CDR1 SGHVS and CDR2 FQNEAQ come from the germline V gene. There are 14 residues in the CDR3. Between the trimmed V and J ends, which lost 3 bases and 0 bases, there was a span of 9 bases. CDR3 bases: TGTGCCAGCAGCTTGGCTCACAACTCCTACGAGCAGTACTTC. Its protein is CASSLAHNSYEQYF.

The chain is built from TRBV4-3 and TRBJ2-3; 10 bases map to TRBD2. The V gene's germline CDR1 is LGHNA and CDR2 YSLEER. V was clipped by 3 bases and J by 0 bases; unmatched bases: 12. This CDR3 region has 19 residues. DNA of the CDR3: TGCGCCAGCAGCCACCTTAGAGGGACTAGCGACCTTAGCACAGATACGCAGTATTTT. Translated: CASSHLRGTSDLSTDTQYF.

This sequence joins TRBV28 and TRBJ1-6; D not certain. Germline values: CDR1 MDHEN, CDR2 SYDVKM. CDR3 length: 15 residues. V lost 6 bases, J lost 8 bases, and 17 bases lay in between. The CDR3 spells CASSSRRRLDSPLHF. For the CDR3, the DNA is TGTGCCAGCAGCTCCAGACGGCGGCTGGATTCACCCCTCCACTTT.

The chain carries TRBV14 and TRBJ2-1; D might be TRBD1 or TRBD2, each matching 5 bases. This CDR3 contains 17 residues. CDR1 and CDR2 (germline): SGHDN, FVKESK. V was trimmed by 1 base and J by 1 base, leaving 14 bases between them. CDR3 in DNA: TGTGCCAGCAGCCAAGGGGGGTTGAGGGATTCCTACAATGAGCAGTTCTTC. Translation gives CASSQGGLRDSYNEQFF.

The chain recombines TRBV19 with TRBJ2-1, with D possibly TRBD1 on 5 matching bases. In germline, CDR1 is LNHDA, CDR2 SQIVND (reference sequence). Trimming removed 1 base at V and 0 bases at J, with 10 bases between. The CDR3 contains 16 residues. The CDR3 DNA sequence: TGTGCCAGTAGTATAGGACAGAGATCCTCCTACAATGAGCAGTTCTTC. As protein: CASSIGQRSSYNEQFF.

CDR3: CASSLDFHYEQYF. Written as DNA, the CDR3 is TGTGCCAGCAGCTTAGACTTCCACTACGAGCAGTACTTC. This chain connects TRBV11-3 to TRBJ2-5; D call uncertain. The end of the DNA fits TRBJ2-7 better, so the J call may be wrong. This CDR3 spans 13 amino acids. Per germline, CDR1 SGHNT and CDR2 YENEEA.

Written as DNA, the CDR3 is TGCGCCAGCAGCCCGACAGGCATACCTTCCTACGAGCAGTACTTC. It is translated as CASSPTGIPSYEQYF. The V and J genes are TRBV5-1 and TRBJ2-7; possibly TRBD1 for D (6 bases). This CDR3 spans 15 amino acids. The germline CDR1 and CDR2 sequences are SGHRS and YFSETQ. Trimming cost V 4 bases and J 1 base, with 15 bases left between them.

The gene calls are TRBV27 and TRBJ2-5; the match to TRBD2 covers 13 bases. V lost 4 bases, J lost 2 bases, and 1 base stayed unmatched. Germline values: CDR1 MNHEY, CDR2 SMNVEV (reference sequence). The CDR3 covers 15 residues. CDR3 coding DNA: TGTGCCAGCAGTTGGACTAGCGGGAGACAAGAGACCCAGTACTTC. Protein product: CASSWTSGRQETQYF.

The chain couples TRBV10-1 to TRBJ2-7; D is perhaps TRBD2 (6 bases). The germline V gene encodes CDR1 WNHNN and CDR2 SYGVQD (reference sequence). The CDR3 loop spans 16 amino acids. V lost 7 bases and J lost 5, with 24 bases in between. CDR3 amino acids: CASKGQVNGRVHEQYF. The CDR3 DNA reads TGCGCCAGCAAAGGCCAAGTGAACGGGAGAGTCCACGAGCAGTACTTC.

This clone appeared a few times. The chain uses TRBV19 and TRBJ2-7; a weak D match, TRBD2 (6 bases). Looked up from germline, CDR1 is LNHDA and CDR2 is SQIVND (reference sequence). V was pared by 4 bases and J by 3 bases, with 13 bases between. This CDR3 region has 14 residues. The chain's CDR3 is CASSTGLAYYEQYF. The CDR3 DNA sequence: TGTGCCAGTAGTACGGGGCTAGCGTACTACGAGCAGTACTTC. Complete variable domain (other parts from reference TRBV19 and TRBJ2-7): DGGITQSPKYLFRKEGQNVTLSCEQNLNHDAMYWYRQDPGQGLRLIYYSQIVNDFQKGDIAEGYSVSREKKESFPLTVTSAQKNPTAFYLCASSTGLAYYEQYFGPGTRLTVT.

The chain links TRBV28 to TRBJ1-6; D is ambiguous. Germline V gene lookup returns CDR1 MDHEN and CDR2 SYDVKM. The CDR3 loop spans 15 amino acids. V was shortened by 4 bases and J by 10 bases, with 17 bases between the two germline ends. Written as DNA, the CDR3 is TGTGCCAGCAGTTCGCCTGGGAGCAGGCTGTCACCCCTCCACTTT. This encodes CASSSPGSRLSPLHF.

The genes are TRBV29-1 and TRBJ1-2, with 7 nucleotides matching TRBD1. The CDR3 has 11 residues. V was clipped by 5 bases and J by 6 bases; unmatched bases: 3. Germline CDR1 reads SQVTM; CDR2 reads ANQGSEA. The CDR3 spells CSVLDRDGYTF. CDR3 sequence (DNA): TGCAGCGTTTTAGACAGGGATGGCTACACCTTC.

The rearrangement joins TRBV29-1 to TRBJ1-2; the D gene is possibly TRBD1 (5 bases). The germline V gene has CDR1 SQVTM and CDR2 ANQGSEA. CDR3 length: 13 amino acids. V was cut by 3 bases and J by 7 bases, with 15 bases left in between. Written as DNA, the CDR3 is TGCAGCGTTGACCCCTTCTTGGGGGGTGGCTACACCTTC. It yields the protein CSVDPFLGGGYTF.

The chain joins TRBV9 to TRBJ1-2; D unresolved. CDR1 SGDLS and CDR2 YYNGEE come from the germline V gene. The V end was cut by 0 bases, the J end by 6 bases, with 9 bases between. This CDR3 spans 13 amino acids. CDR3 nucleotide sequence: TGTGCCAGCAGCGTAGCTATAGGGAATGGCTACACCTTC. It yields the protein CASSVAIGNGYTF. Complete variable domain (other parts from reference TRBV9 and TRBJ1-2): DSGVTQTPKHLITATGQRVTLRCSPRSGDLSVYWYQQSLDQGLQFLIQYYNGEERAKGNILERFSAQQFPDLHSELNLSSLELGDSALYFCASSVAIGNGYTFGSGTRLTVV.

The genes are TRBV7-8 and TRBJ1-1, with D unresolved. Germline CDR1 and CDR2: SGHVS and FQNEAQ. V was cut by 5 bases and J by 6 bases, with 13 bases left in between. The CDR3 runs 13 residues. In DNA form, the CDR3 reads TGTGCCAGCAGCCCCCGCAGTCCCCCTGAAGCTTTCTTT. This codes for CASSPRSPPEAFF.

Comments on this clone: The same CDR3 arises from other DNA sequences in this sample as well. The V call is TRBV28, the J call TRBJ1-2; D is perhaps TRBD1 (6 bases). Germline V gene sequence: CDR1 MDHEN, CDR2 SYDVKM. The CDR3 loop spans 13 amino acids. Trimming cost V 5 bases and J 4 bases, with 11 bases left between them. The CDR3 sequence: CASSPTGPYGYTF. DNA of the CDR3: TGTGCCAGCAGTCCAACAGGGCCCTATGGCTACACCTTC.

On this clone: This CDR3 is also generated by other DNA sequences in the sample. The CDR3 DNA follows: TGTGCCAGCTCAGACCAGGGTTTGTCTGGAAACACCATATATTTT. Its translation: CASSDQGLSGNTIYF. This chain links TRBV18 with TRBJ1-3; D might be TRBD1 (5 bases). Germline V gene data show CDR1 as KGHSH and CDR2 as LQKENI. The V end was cut by 5 bases, the J end by 1 base, with 12 bases between. This CDR3 spans 15 amino acids.